This TCR beta chain was sequenced in a study of metastatic and nonmetastatic thyroid tumors. The V gene's germline CDR1 is MNHNS and CDR2 SASEGT. V gave up 7 bases and J gave up 3 bases; unmatched junction bases: 1. The CDR3 is made up of 13 amino acids. This clone was picked up many times. MiXCR re-clonotyped the PCR reads for TCRdb. This sample yields around 30,000 clones, of which more than 3.5% are seen a single time; over 20% belongs to the top ten. Patients underwent thyroid surgery, and none had received any treatment before it. V and J are TRBV6-1 and TRBJ2-2, with 8 bases lining up with TRBD1. Sequencing was carried out using blood. This TCR derives from a female donor with papillary thyroid cancer or a benign thyroid nodule (not recorded which). Some clones in this sample may be carry-over from other donors' samples. The CDR3 spells CASKTGDTGELFF. CDR3 coding DNA: TGTGCCAGCAAGACAGGGGACACCGGGGAGCTGTTTTTT.